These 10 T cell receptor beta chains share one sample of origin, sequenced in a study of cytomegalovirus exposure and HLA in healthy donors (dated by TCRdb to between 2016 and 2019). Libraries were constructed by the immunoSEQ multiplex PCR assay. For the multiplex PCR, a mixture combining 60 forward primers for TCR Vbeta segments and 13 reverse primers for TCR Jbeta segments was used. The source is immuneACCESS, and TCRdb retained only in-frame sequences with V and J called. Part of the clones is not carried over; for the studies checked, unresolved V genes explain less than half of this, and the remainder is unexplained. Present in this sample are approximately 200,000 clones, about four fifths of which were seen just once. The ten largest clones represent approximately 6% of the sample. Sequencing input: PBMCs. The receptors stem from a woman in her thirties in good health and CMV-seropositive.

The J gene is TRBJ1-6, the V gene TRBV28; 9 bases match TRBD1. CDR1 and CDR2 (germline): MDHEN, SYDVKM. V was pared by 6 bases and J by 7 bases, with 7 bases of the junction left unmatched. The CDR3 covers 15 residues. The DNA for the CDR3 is TGTGCCAGCAGCCGGGACAGGGTTGGAAATTCACCCCTCCACTTT. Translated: CASSRDRVGNSPLHF.

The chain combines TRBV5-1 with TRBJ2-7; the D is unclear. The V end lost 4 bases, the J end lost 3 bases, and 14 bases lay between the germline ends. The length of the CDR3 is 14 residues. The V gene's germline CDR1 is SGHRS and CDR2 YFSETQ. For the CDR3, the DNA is TGCGCCAGCAGCCCTCGCCCCGGTCGCTACGAGCAGTACTTC. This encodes CASSPRPGRYEQYF.

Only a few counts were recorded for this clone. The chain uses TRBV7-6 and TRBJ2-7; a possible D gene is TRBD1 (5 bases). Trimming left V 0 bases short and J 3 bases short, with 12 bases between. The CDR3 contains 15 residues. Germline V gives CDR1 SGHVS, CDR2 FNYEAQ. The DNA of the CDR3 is TGTGCCAGCAGCTTAGCGCCGGGCAGGGACTACGAGCAGTACTTC. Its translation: CASSLAPGRDYEQYF.

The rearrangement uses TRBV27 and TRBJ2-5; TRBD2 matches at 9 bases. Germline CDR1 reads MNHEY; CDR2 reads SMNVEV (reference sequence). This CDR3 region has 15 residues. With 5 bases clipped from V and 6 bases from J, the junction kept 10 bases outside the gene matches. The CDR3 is CASSQRLAVPKTQYF. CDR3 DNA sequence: TGTGCCAGCAGTCAACGACTAGCGGTCCCGAAGACCCAGTACTTC.

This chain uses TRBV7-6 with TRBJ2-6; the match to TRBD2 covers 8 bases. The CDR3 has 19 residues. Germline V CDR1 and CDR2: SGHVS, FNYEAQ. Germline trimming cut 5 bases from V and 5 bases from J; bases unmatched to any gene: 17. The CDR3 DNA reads TGTGCCAGCAGCGGAGGTATTAGCGGGGTCCTTCGGAGGGCCAACGTCCTGACTTTC. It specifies CASSGGISGVLRRANVLTF. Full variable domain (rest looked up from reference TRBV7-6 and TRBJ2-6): GAGVSQSPRYKVTKRGQDVALRCDPISGHVSLYWYRQALGQGPEFLTYFNYEAQQDKSGLPNDRFSAERPEGSISTLTIQRTEQRDSAMYRCASSGGISGVLRRANVLTFGAGSRLTVL.

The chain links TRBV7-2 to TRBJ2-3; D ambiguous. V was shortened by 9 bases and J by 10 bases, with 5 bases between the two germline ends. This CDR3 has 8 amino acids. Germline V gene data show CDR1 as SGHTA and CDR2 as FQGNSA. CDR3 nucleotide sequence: TGTGCCAGTCCTGCGCAGTATTTT. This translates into CASPAQYF.

CDR3 protein: CASSHGQLTYEQYF. The CDR3 nucleotides are TGCGCCAGCAGCCATGGACAGCTTACCTACGAGCAGTACTTC. V and J are TRBV5-1 and TRBJ2-7; D perhaps matches TRBD1 (6 bases). CDR3 length equals 14 residues. The germline V and J ends were trimmed by 4 bases and 2 bases, with 13 bases remaining between them. CDR1 SGHRS and CDR2 YFSETQ come from the germline V gene.

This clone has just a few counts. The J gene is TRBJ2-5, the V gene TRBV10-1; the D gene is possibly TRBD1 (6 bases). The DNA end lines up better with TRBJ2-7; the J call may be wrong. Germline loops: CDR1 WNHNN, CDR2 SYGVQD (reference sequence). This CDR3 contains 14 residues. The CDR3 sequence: CASSAGDTSYEQYF. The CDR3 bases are TGCGCCAGCAGTGCAGGGGACACGTCCTACGAGCAGTACTTC.

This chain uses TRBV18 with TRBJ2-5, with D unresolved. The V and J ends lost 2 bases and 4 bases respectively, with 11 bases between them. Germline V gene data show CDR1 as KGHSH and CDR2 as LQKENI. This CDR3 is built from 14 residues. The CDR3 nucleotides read TGTGCCAGCTCACCAATCGCAGGCCGAGAGACCCAGTACTTC. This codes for CASSPIAGRETQYF.

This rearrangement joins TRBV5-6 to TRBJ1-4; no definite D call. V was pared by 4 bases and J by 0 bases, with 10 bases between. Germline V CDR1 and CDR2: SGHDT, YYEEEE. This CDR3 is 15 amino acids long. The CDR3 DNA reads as TGTGCCAGCAGCACCCTGGGCGCAACTAATGAAAAACTGTTTTTT. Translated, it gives CASSTLGATNEKLFF.